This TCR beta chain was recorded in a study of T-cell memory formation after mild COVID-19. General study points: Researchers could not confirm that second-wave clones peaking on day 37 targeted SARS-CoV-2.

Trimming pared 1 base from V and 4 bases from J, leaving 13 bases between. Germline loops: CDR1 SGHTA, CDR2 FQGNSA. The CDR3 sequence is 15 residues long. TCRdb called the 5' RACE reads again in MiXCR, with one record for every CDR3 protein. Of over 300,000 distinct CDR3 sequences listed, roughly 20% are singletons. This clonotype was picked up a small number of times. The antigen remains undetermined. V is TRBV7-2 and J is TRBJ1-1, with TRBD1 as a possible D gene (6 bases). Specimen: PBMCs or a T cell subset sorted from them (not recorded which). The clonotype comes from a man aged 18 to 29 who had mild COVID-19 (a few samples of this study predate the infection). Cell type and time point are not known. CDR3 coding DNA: TGTGCCAGCAGCTTAGTGACAGGTGGAGGCACTGAAGCTTTCTTT. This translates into CASSLVTGGGTEAFF.